The source of this T cell receptor beta chain is a study of cytomegalovirus exposure and HLA in healthy donors. The study ran its PCR with 60 Vbeta and 13 Jbeta primers. Clones were sequenced by immunoSEQ multiplex PCR, and TCRdb holds only the in-frame ones, with some missing. The data contain 45,000 to 60,000 clones, less than 85% of them seen just once; the ten biggest clones take up more than 7%. Overall study results and limits: The authors enumerated roughly 160 TCR beta chains as linked to cytomegalovirus. A classifier reportedly called cytomegalovirus status with high sensitivity and specificity. Earlier analysis yielded a pattern in which most TCR beta V segments were productive about 87% or about 30% of the time.

Regarding this clone: Its antigen is unknown.

Input material: PBMCs. This TCR was recovered from a man younger than 40 in good health and CMV-seropositive.

This CDR3 reads CASSQEEEGASREKLFF. In DNA form, the CDR3 reads TGCGCCAGCAGCCAAGAAGAGGAGGGGGCCAGCCGTGAAAAACTGTTTTTT. V gene TRBV4-1 combines with J gene TRBJ1-4; 7 bases are a match to TRBD1. Trimming removed 0 bases from V and 7 bases from J; junction bases left unmatched: 11. CDR3 length: 17 residues. Germline CDR1 and CDR2: MGHRA and YSYEKL.